The entry that follows covers one T cell receptor beta chain sequence. CDR1 MDHEN and CDR2 SYDVKM come from the germline V gene. The CDR3 extends over 16 amino acids. V lost 6 bases to trimming and J lost 1 base, with 15 bases between them. This specimen comes from a study of OX40 agonist ivuxolimab in advanced cancers. Study context: Dose-escalation patients were diagnosed with hepatocellular carcinoma, melanoma, renal cell cancer or head and neck cancer. Participants, 82.7% male, averaged roughly 59 years of age, ranging from roughly 20 to 79.

Assay: immunoSEQ multiplex PCR; the TCRdb copy retains only in-frame clones and omits some. The sample contains more than 70,000 clones, almost 85% of which appear only once. The TCR sequence derives from an adult with an advanced solid tumor such as melanoma, head and neck, liver or kidney cancer. V and J are TRBV28 and TRBJ2-2; D possibly matches TRBD1 or TRBD2 (5 bases each). The sample here was CD4+ or CD8+ T cells sorted from blood, taken in a trial of the OX40 agonist ivuxolimab. CDR3 sequence (DNA): TGTGCCAGCAGACTTACCGGGACGGGGAACACCGGGGAGCTGTTTTTT. It translates to CASRLTGTGNTGELFF.